This T cell receptor (beta chain) was sequenced for a study of blood T cell repertoires in COVID-19. Study summary: Both acute and convalescent COVID-19 samples were obtained from the United States, Italy and Spain. The cDNA or gDNA used as material had been derived from T cells, B-cell-depleted T cells, or PBMCs.

Germline V gene sequence: CDR1 MNHEY, CDR2 SMNVEV (reference sequence). The CDR3 sequence is 13 residues long. Trimming removed 6 bases at V and 1 base at J, with 10 bases between. Authors' analysis steps: Estimates of nucleated cell counts were drawn from the amplification of reference gene primers. Sequenced by immunoSEQ multiplex PCR; TCRdb stores in-frame clones only, minus some. The V and J calls and the clone size are those of that table, but D and trimming were determined from the DNA. The profile shows tens of thousands of clones, about four fifths of them singletons. The J gene is TRBJ2-7, the V gene TRBV27; D perhaps matches TRBD1 (5 bases). Sequencing used peripheral blood. The receptor was isolated from an elderly man with acute or convalescent COVID-19. The CDR3 loop is CASSVGVSYEQYF. Written as DNA, the CDR3 is TGTGCCAGCAGCGTAGGGGTTTCCTACGAGCAGTACTTC.